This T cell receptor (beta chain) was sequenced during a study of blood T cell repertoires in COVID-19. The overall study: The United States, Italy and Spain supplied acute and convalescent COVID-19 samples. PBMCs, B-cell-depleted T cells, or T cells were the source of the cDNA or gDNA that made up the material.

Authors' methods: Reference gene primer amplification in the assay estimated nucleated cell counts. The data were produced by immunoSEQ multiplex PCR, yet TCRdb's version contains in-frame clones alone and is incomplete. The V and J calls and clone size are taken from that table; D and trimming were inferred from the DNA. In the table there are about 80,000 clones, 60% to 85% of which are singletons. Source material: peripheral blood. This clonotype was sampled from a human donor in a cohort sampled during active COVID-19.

Written as DNA, the CDR3 is TGTGCCAGCAGCGCTGGACTCTCTCAGCCCCAGCATTTT. Translation: CASSAGLSQPQHF. The J gene is TRBJ1-5, the V gene TRBV14; no reliable D call. Germline CDR1 is SGHDN and CDR2 is FVKESK. With 5 bases removed from V and 6 bases from J, the gap between germline ends came to 11 bases. This CDR3 region has 13 residues.